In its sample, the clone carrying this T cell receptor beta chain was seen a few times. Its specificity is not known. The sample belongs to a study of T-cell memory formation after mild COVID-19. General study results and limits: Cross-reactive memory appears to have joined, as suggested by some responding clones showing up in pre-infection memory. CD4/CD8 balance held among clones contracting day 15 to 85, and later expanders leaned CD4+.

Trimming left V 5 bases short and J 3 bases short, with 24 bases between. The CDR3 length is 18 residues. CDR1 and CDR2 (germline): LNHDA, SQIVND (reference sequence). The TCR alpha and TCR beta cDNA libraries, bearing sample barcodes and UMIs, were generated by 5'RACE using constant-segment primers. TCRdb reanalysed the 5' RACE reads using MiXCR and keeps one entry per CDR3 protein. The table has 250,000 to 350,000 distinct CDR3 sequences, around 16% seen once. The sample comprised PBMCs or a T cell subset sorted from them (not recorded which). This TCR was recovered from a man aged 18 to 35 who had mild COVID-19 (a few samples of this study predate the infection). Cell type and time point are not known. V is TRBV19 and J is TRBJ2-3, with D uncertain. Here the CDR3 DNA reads TGTGCCAGTAGTGCACTACTCGCGGACCGGTCATATACAGATACGCAGTATTTT. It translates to CASSALLADRSYTDTQYF.